This T cell receptor (beta chain) was documented in a study of T cell responses to AZD1222 COVID-19 vaccine. The study, taken as a whole, reports: Most donors were white British, females outnumbered males, and clonal diversity was possibly underestimated. None of the repertoires were sampled until the peak T cell response had passed. At 160-218 and 743-854, vaccine-associated CD4 TCRs were dominant, and they spanned spike. As reported, nearly half of all spike-specific TCRs target variant regions that are unmutated.

This table comes from immunoSEQ multiplex PCR, and its TCRdb copy is limited to in-frame clones, with some not included. The data contain about 140,000 clones, 85% of them singletons. The CDR3 covers 13 residues. Germline V gene lookup returns CDR1 SQVTM and CDR2 ANQGSEA. Trimming cost V 7 bases and J 5 bases, with 15 bases left between them. Note on this clone: The antigen is undetermined.

The chain is built from TRBV29-1 and TRBJ2-1; possibly TRBD1 for D (5 bases). This specimen was peripheral blood, taken 28 days after the second dose of the MenACWY control vaccine. The sequence came from an adult who received the MenACWY meningococcal vaccine as a control. CDR3 sequence: CSAQWGINNEQFF. In DNA, the CDR3 is TGCAGCGCCCAGTGGGGCATAAACAATGAGCAGTTCTTC.